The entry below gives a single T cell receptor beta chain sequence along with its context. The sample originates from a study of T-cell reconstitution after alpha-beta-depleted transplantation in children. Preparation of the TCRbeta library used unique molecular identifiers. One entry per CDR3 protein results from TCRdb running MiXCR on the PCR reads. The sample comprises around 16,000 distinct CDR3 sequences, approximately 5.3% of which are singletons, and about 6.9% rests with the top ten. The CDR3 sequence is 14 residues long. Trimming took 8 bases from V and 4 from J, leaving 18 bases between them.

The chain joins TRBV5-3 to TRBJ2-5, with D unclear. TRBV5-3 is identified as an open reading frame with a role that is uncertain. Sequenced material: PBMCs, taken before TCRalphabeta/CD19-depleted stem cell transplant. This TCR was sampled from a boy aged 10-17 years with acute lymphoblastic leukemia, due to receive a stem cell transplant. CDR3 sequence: CARSPVPLPETQYF. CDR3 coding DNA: TGTGCCAGGAGCCCCGTGCCCCTTCCAGAGACCCAGTACTTC.